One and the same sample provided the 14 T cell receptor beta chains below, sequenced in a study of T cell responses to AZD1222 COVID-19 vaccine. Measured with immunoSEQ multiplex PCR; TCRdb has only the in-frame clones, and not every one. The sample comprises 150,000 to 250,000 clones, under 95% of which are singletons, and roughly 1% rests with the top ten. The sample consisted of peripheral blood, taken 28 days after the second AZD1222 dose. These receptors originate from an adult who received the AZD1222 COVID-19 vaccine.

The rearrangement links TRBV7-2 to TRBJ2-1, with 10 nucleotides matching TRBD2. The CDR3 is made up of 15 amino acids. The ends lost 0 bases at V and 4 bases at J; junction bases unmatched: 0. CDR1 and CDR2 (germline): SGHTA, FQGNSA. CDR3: CASSLASGGYNEQFF. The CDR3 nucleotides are TGTGCCAGCAGCTTAGCTAGCGGGGGGTACAATGAGCAGTTCTTC.

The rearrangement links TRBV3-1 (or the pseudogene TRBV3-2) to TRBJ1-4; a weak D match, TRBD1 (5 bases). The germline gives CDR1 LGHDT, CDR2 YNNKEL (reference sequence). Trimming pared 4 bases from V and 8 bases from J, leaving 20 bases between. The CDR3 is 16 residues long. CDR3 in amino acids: CASSRGMDGGVEKLFF. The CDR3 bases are TGTGCCAGCAGCCGAGGCATGGACGGGGGGGTAGAAAAACTGTTTTTT.

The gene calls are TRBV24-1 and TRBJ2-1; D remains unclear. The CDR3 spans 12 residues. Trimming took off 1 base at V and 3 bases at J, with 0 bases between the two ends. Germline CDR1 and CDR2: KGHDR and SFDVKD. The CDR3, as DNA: TGTGCCACCAGTGATTTCTACAATGAGCAGTTCTTC. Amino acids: CATSDFYNEQFF.

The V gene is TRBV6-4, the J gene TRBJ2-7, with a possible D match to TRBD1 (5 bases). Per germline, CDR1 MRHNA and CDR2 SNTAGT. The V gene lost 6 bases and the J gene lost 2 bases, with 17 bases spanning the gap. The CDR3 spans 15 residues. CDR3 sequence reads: CASRESSWGPYEQYF. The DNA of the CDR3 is TGTGCCAGCAGGGAGTCCTCTTGGGGCCCCTACGAGCAGTACTTC.

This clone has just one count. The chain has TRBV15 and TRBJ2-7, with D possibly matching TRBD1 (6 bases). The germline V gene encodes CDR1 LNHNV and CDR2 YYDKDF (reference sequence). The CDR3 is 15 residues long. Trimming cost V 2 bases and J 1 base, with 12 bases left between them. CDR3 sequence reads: CATSRQTGISYEQYF. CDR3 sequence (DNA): TGTGCCACCAGCAGACAAACAGGGATTTCCTACGAGCAGTACTTC.

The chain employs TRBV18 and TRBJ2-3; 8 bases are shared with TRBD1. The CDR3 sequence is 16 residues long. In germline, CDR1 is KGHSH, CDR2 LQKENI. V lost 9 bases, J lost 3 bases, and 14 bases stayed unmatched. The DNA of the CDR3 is TGTGCCAGTTCAAACCGGGACAGGTTAGCGACAGATACGCAGTATTTT. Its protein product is CASSNRDRLATDTQYF.

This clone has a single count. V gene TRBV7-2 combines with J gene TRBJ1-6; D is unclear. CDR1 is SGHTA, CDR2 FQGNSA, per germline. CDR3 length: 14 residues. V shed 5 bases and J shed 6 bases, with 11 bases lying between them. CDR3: CASSKGLSNSPLHF. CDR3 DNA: TGTGCCAGCAGCAAGGGCCTTTCTAATTCACCCCTCCACTTT. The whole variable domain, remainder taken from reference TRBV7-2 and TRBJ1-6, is GAGVSQSPSNKVTEKGKDVELRCDPISGHTALYWYRQSLGQGLEFLIYFQGNSAPDKSGLPSDRFSAERTGGSVSTLTIQRTQQEDSAVYLCASSKGLSNSPLHFGNGTRLTVT.

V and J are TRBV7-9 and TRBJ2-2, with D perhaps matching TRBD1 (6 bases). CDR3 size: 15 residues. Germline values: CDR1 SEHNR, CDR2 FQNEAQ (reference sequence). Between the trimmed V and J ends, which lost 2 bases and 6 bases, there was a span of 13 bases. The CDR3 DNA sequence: TGTGCCAGCAGCTTACAGGGGCCTGGGGCCGGGGAGCTGTTTTTT. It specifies CASSLQGPGAGELFF.

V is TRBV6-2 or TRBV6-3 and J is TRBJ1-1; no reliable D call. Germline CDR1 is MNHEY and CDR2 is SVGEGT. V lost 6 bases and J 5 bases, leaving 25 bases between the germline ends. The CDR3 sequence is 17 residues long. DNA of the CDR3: TGTGCCAGCAGCTCAACCTTCGGAGATCAACGAGGTACTGAAGCTTTCTTT. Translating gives CASSSTFGDQRGTEAFF.

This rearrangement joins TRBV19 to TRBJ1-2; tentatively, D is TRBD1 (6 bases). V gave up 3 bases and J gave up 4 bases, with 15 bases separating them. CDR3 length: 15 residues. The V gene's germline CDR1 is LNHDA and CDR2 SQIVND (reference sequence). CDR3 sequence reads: CASSMSLGTIYGYTF. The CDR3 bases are TGTGCCAGTAGTATGAGCCTCGGGACAATCTATGGCTACACCTTC.

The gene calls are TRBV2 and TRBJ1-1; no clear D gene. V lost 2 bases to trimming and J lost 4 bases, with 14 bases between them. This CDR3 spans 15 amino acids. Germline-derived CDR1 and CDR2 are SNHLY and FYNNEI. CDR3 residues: CASSERRPRATEAFF. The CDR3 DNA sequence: TGTGCCAGCAGTGAACGGCGACCGAGGGCCACTGAAGCTTTCTTT.

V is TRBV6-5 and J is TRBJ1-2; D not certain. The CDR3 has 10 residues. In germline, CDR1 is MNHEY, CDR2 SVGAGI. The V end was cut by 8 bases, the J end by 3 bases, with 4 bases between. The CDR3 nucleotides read TGTGCCAGCGGGGACTATGGCTACACCTTC. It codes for CASGDYGYTF.

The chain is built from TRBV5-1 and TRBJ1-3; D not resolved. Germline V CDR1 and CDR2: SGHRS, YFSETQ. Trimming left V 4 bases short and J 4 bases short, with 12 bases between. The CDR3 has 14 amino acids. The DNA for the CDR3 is TGCGCCAGCAGCCTCGGAGCCCCAGGAAACACCATATATTTT. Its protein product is CASSLGAPGNTIYF.

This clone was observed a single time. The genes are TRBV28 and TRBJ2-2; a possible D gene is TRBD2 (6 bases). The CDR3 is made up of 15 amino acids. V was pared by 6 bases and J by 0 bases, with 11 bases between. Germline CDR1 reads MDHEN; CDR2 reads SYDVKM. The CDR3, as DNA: TGTGCCAGCAGATCATCGGGGGCGAACACCGGGGAGCTGTTTTTT. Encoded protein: CASRSSGANTGELFF.